Reported below is one T cell receptor (beta chain). The target antigen is unknown. These data come from a study of breast tumors, draining lymph nodes, adjacent tissues. TCRdb analysed the multiplex PCR reads with MiXCR anew, one entry per CDR3 protein. In the table there are about 270,000 distinct CDR3 sequences, around 31% of which are singletons. Trimming took off 1 base at V and 2 bases at J, with 18 bases between the two ends. The CDR3 sequence is 17 residues long. Germline CDR1 is DFQATT and CDR2 is SNEGSKA (reference sequence). The lymph nodes were axillary draining lymph nodes from breast cancer patients. Study-level findings and limits: Data fit most tumor T cells coming from lymph node, expanding in tumor. Data only fit, rather than demonstrated, lymph node origin of most tumor T cells. Compared with lymph nodes, tumors were less diverse; compared with nontumor tissue, more. Luminal-like breast cancer showed significantly higher tumor–nontumor repertoire similarity than basal-like.

The receptor comes from a female donor with breast cancer. Some clones in this sample may be carry-over from other donors' samples. The sample comprised axillary lymph node tissue. The gene calls are TRBV20-1 and TRBJ1-5; the D is unclear. CDR3 sequence reads: CSARVAGPRSGNQPQHF. CDR3 sequence (DNA): TGCAGTGCTAGAGTGGCCGGGCCGCGCTCGGGCAATCAGCCCCAGCATTTT.